Listed here are 28 T cell receptor beta chains from one sample, sequenced in a study of blood T cell repertoires in COVID-19. Measured with immunoSEQ multiplex PCR; TCRdb has only the in-frame clones, and not every one. Here the sample spans about 68,000 clones, over 75% being singletons. Sequenced input: peripheral blood. These TCRs come from a man aged 50-59 years with acute or convalescent COVID-19.

The chain links TRBV5-6 to TRBJ1-5; 7 bases line up with TRBD1. V shed 3 bases, J shed 3 bases, and the junction held 9 bases outside the gene matches. The CDR3 has 16 amino acids. CDR1 and CDR2 from the germline V gene are SGHDT and YYEEEE. The CDR3 sequence: CASSSGRDSLNQPQHF. In nucleotides, the CDR3 is TGTGCCAGCAGCTCGGGAAGGGACAGCCTCAATCAGCCCCAGCATTTT. The complete variable domain, with remaining parts taken from reference TRBV5-6 and TRBJ1-5, reads DAGVTQSPTHLIKTRGQQVTLRCSPKSGHDTVSWYQQALGQGPQFIFQYYEEEERQRGNFPDRFSGHQFPNYSSELNVNALLLGDSALYLCASSSGRDSLNQPQHFGDGTRLSIL.

The chain couples TRBV7-3 to TRBJ2-3; D is possibly TRBD2 (6 bases). Trimming left V 0 bases short and J 9 bases short, with 10 bases between. The CDR3 extends over 13 amino acids. Germline V gene lookup returns CDR1 SGHTA and CDR2 FQGTGA. Here the CDR3 DNA reads TGTGCCAGCAGCTTAACGACGCTAGCGACGCAGTATTTT. Its translation is CASSLTTLATQYF.

The chain carries TRBV11-2 and TRBJ1-2; perhaps TRBD1 as D (5 bases). V gave up 2 bases and J gave up 4 bases, with 14 bases separating them. The CDR3 is made up of 15 amino acids. The germline CDR1 and CDR2 sequences are SGHAT and FQNNGV. Here the CDR3 reads CASSLLPGRGYGYTF. CDR3 DNA sequence: TGTGCCAGCAGCTTATTGCCAGGGCGGGGCTATGGCTACACCTTC. The variable domain in full, with the rest retrieved from reference TRBV11-2 and TRBJ1-2, is EAGVAQSPRYKIIEKRQSVAFWCNPISGHATLYWYQQILGQGPKLLIQFQNNGVVDDSQLPKDRFSAERLKGVDSTLKIQPAKLEDSAVYLCASSLLPGRGYGYTFGSGTRLTVV.

This rearrangement joins TRBV3-1 (or the pseudogene TRBV3-2) to TRBJ2-5; D is unresolved. The CDR3 totals 13 residues. Per the germline V gene, CDR1 is LGHDT and CDR2 is YNNKEL (reference sequence). CDR3 sequence (DNA): TGTGGTTCCAAAGATGAGGTTCAAGAGACCCAGTACTTC. Its translation is CGSKDEVQETQYF.

The CDR3, as DNA: TGCGCCAGCAGCCAAACACCGGGACAGGGAACTGAAAAACTGTTTTTT. Translated: CASSQTPGQGTEKLFF. V gene TRBV4-1 combines with J gene TRBJ1-4; TRBD1 aligns across 9 bases. The CDR3 spans 16 residues. Per germline, CDR1 MGHRA and CDR2 YSYEKL. The V gene end was trimmed by 2 bases and the J gene end by 7 bases; junction bases not matched to a gene: 8.

The rearrangement links TRBV19 to TRBJ2-7, with 9 bases identical to TRBD1. The CDR3 contains 13 residues. Germline CDR1 reads LNHDA; CDR2 reads SQIVND (reference sequence). V lost 5 bases to trimming and J lost 2 bases; unmatched junction nucleotides: 1. CDR3 nucleotides: TGTGCCAGTAGTGGACAGGGGACCTACGAGCAGTACTTC. Residues: CASSGQGTYEQYF.

The chain employs TRBV11-2 and TRBJ2-3; D might be TRBD1 (5 bases). With 0 bases removed from V and 5 bases from J, the gap between germline ends came to 24 bases. The V gene's germline CDR1 is SGHAT and CDR2 FQNNGV. The CDR3 totals 19 residues. Here the CDR3 reads CASSLDLKTTAGLGDTQYF. CDR3 coding DNA: TGTGCCAGCAGCTTAGATCTTAAGACCACGGCAGGGTTGGGAGATACGCAGTATTTT.

This clone occurred a few times. The chain couples TRBV19 to TRBJ1-2; the match to TRBD1 covers 7 bases. The germline V gene has CDR1 LNHDA and CDR2 SQIVND (reference sequence). J lost 12 bases, V lost 3 bases, and 4 bases had no gene match. The CDR3 totals 11 residues. The CDR3 loop reads CASSMKGAHTF. DNA for the CDR3: TGTGCCAGTAGTATGAAGGGGGCACACACCTTC.

The chain is built from TRBV9 and TRBJ1-1; 10 bases are shared with TRBD1. CDR1 and CDR2 (germline): SGDLS, YYNGEE. The CDR3 is 14 residues long. J gave up 11 bases and V 6 bases, and 13 bases lay outside the gene matches. For the CDR3, the DNA is TGTGCCAGCAACATAGATAGGACAGGGGGTAACGCTTTCTTT. Translation: CASNIDRTGGNAFF. Full variable domain (remainder filled in from reference TRBV9 and TRBJ1-1): DSGVTQTPKHLITATGQRVTLRCSPRSGDLSVYWYQQSLDQGLQFLIQYYNGEERAKGNILERFSAQQFPDLHSELNLSSLELGDSALYFCASNIDRTGGNAFFGQGTRLTVV.

This chain connects TRBV30 to TRBJ2-2; no firm D call. The ends were cut back, 0 bases at V and 7 bases at J, with 9 bases in the middle. The CDR3 has 13 residues. Germline V CDR1 and CDR2: GTSNPN, SVGIG (reference sequence). CDR3 bases: TGTGCCTGGAGTGTAAAGCCGATCGGGGAGCTGTTTTTT. Encoded protein: CAWSVKPIGELFF.

The chain recombines TRBV6-5 with TRBJ1-4; 7 positions match TRBD1. Germline V gives CDR1 MNHEY, CDR2 SVGAGI. The CDR3 is 15 amino acids. Trimming took 9 bases from V and 6 from J; bases not matched to a gene: 13. The CDR3 loop reads CASTNRQGWDEKLFF. The CDR3 DNA reads as TGTGCCAGTACAAATCGACAGGGATGGGATGAAAAACTGTTTTTT.

The sample holds many counts of this clone. The J gene is TRBJ2-6, the V gene TRBV30; D is ambiguous. The germline gives CDR1 GTSNPN, CDR2 SVGIG (reference sequence). V dropped 5 bases and J dropped 0 bases, with 8 bases sitting between them. This CDR3 region has 14 residues. CDR3 DNA: TGTGCCTGGGTAAAGAGCTCTGGGGCCAACGTCCTGACTTTC. This sequence encodes CAWVKSSGANVLTF.

This clone was detected a few times. The chain carries TRBV4-1 and TRBJ1-4, with a tentative D call TRBD1 (6 bases). V was clipped by 4 bases and J by 4 bases, with 10 bases between them. The length of the CDR3 is 14 residues. Germline lookup yields CDR1 MGHRA and CDR2 YSYEKL. CDR3 sequence reads: CASSPGVHNEKLFF. CDR3 nucleotide sequence: TGCGCCAGCAGCCCAGGGGTTCATAATGAAAAACTGTTTTTT.

The chain has TRBV7-8 and TRBJ2-5; 9 positions match TRBD2. Trimming at V came to 6 bases and at J to 1 base, leaving 6 bases not matched to a gene. This CDR3 contains 15 residues. The germline gives CDR1 SGHVS, CDR2 FQNEAQ. CDR3 protein: CASRKAAGGQETQYF. CDR3 DNA sequence: TGTGCCAGCAGAAAAGCAGCGGGGGGCCAAGAGACCCAGTACTTC.

This clone was found once. The chain is built from TRBV7-2 and TRBJ2-1, with 10 bases matching TRBD2. This CDR3 comprises 15 residues. V shed 4 bases, J shed 4 bases, and the junction held 4 bases outside the gene matches. Germline CDR1 and CDR2: SGHTA and FQGNSA. The CDR3 DNA is TGTGCCAGCAGCTCCCTAGCGGGGGCATACAATGAGCAGTTCTTC. Translating it yields CASSSLAGAYNEQFF.

In its sample, this clone was seen a few times. The rearrangement joins TRBV6-1 to TRBJ2-7; 8 bases agree with TRBD1. From germline, CDR1 is MNHNS and CDR2 SASEGT. V shed 5 bases, J shed 5 bases, and the junction held 11 bases outside the gene matches. CDR3 size: 15 residues. The CDR3 bases are TGTGCCAGCAGTTCGACGAGGACAGGGTCGCACGAGCAGTACTTC. As protein: CASSSTRTGSHEQYF.

The V gene is TRBV5-4, the J gene TRBJ2-5; 14 nucleotides line up with TRBD2. The CDR3 is 16 residues long. The V and J ends lost 4 bases and 4 bases, in that order; junction bases with no gene match: 6. The germline V gene encodes CDR1 SGHNT and CDR2 YYREEE (reference sequence). CDR3 sequence (DNA): TGTGCCAGCAGCGCACAGACTAGCGGGGGGGGAGAGACCCAGTACTTC. Translated: CASSAQTSGGGETQYF.

This clone was recorded at least ten times. The rearrangement links TRBV29-1 to TRBJ1-5; the match to TRBD1 covers 9 bases. V lost 6 bases, J lost 1 base, and 4 bases stayed unmatched. The V gene's germline CDR1 is SQVTM and CDR2 ANQGSEA. CDR3 length equals 14 residues. In DNA form, the CDR3 reads TGCAGCGTGCAGACAGGGGGAAGCAATCAGCCCCAGCATTTT. It codes for CSVQTGGSNQPQHF.

The rearrangement links TRBV10-3 to TRBJ2-7; the D gene is possibly TRBD2 (5 bases). The V gene lost 3 bases and the J gene lost 2 bases, with 11 bases spanning the gap. There are 14 residues in the CDR3. CDR1 is ENHRY and CDR2 is SYGVKD in the germline V gene. Written as DNA, the CDR3 is TGTGCCATCAGTGACCCGGGAATTGCCTACGAGCAGTACGTC. Protein: CAISDPGIAYEQYV.

To note about this clone: With only one base between it and a far larger clone, this is likely a read error. V is TRBV11-2 and J is TRBJ2-2; D unclear. The V gene lost 5 bases and the J gene lost 10 bases, with 11 bases spanning the gap. From germline, CDR1 is SGHAT and CDR2 FQNNGV. The CDR3 extends over 12 amino acids. The chain's CDR3 is CASSIQPVELFF. For the CDR3, the DNA is TGTGCCAGCAGCATACAACCCGTGGAGCTGTTTTTT.

This chain joins TRBV7-6 and TRBJ2-1, with 8 bases fitting TRBD2. This CDR3 contains 14 residues. The junction had 4 bases not matched to a gene; V was cut back by 5 bases and J by 4 bases. Germline loops: CDR1 SGHVS, CDR2 FNYEAQ. In DNA, the CDR3 is TGTGCCAGCAGCATTCGGGGGGGGTACAATGAGCAGTTCTTC. This encodes CASSIRGGYNEQFF.

Only one count was recorded for this clone. The genes are TRBV4-1 and TRBJ1-1; D is uncertain. Germline V lookup: CDR1 MGHRA, CDR2 YSYEKL. V lost 1 base and J lost 4, with 7 bases in between. This CDR3 has 13 residues. The CDR3 reads CASSQVLGTEAFF. The CDR3, as DNA: TGCGCCAGCAGCCAAGTCCTAGGCACTGAAGCTTTCTTT.

The genes are TRBV5-4 and TRBJ1-2; 7 positions match TRBD1. Germline values: CDR1 SGHNT, CDR2 YYREEE (reference sequence). J lost 4 bases, V lost 4 bases, and 7 bases had no gene match. The CDR3 consists of 14 residues. CDR3 sequence reads: CASSTGQEFYGYTF. CDR3 coding DNA: TGTGCCAGCAGCACAGGACAGGAGTTCTATGGCTACACCTTC. The entire variable domain, with the rest obtained from reference TRBV5-4 and TRBJ1-2, is as follows: ETGVTQSPTHLIKTRGQQVTLRCSSQSGHNTVSWYQQALGQGPQFIFQYYREEENGRGNFPPRFSGLQFPNYSSELNVNALELDDSALYLCASSTGQEFYGYTFGSGTRLTVV.

J is TRBJ2-7 and V is TRBV11-2, with 8 bases lining up with TRBD1. This CDR3 contains 14 residues. CDR1 and CDR2 (germline): SGHAT, FQNNGV. V was pared by 6 bases and J by 3 bases, with 7 bases of the junction left unmatched. CDR3 residues: CASSWRQGYYEQYF. The CDR3 region has the DNA TGTGCCAGCAGTTGGCGACAGGGGTACTACGAGCAGTACTTC.

This clone was counted once. The chain has TRBV10-3 and TRBJ2-3; 13 positions agree with TRBD2. Trimming took 1 base from V and 7 from J; bases not matched to a gene: 8. The CDR3 length is 17 residues. Germline assignment: CDR1 ENHRY and CDR2 SYGVKD. The CDR3 DNA reads TGTGCCATCAGTGAGTTACCAGGACTAGCGGGGGTTTATACGCAGTATTTT. Amino acid sequence: CAISELPGLAGVYTQYF.

The chain links TRBV7-9 to TRBJ2-6; D is uncertain. Germline values: CDR1 SEHNR, CDR2 FQNEAQ (reference sequence). This CDR3 has 17 residues. Trimming stripped 2 bases from V and 0 bases from J, with 11 bases between. Written as DNA, the CDR3 is TGTGCCAGCAGCTTATACGCACGTAGCTCTGGGGCCAACGTCCTGACTTTC. Translated: CASSLYARSSGANVLTF.

The chain links TRBV24-1 to TRBJ1-1; D call uncertain. Germline CDR1 KGHDR, CDR2 SFDVKD. This CDR3 comprises 16 residues. V lost 8 bases to trimming and J lost 1 base, with 19 bases between them. CDR3 loop: CATTPAAGSSNTEAFF. The CDR3 nucleotides read TGTGCCACCACCCCCGCCGCGGGTAGTTCGAACACTGAAGCTTTCTTT.

The J gene is TRBJ2-7, the V gene TRBV30; D might be TRBD1 (5 bases). The CDR3 covers 13 residues. Germline lookup yields CDR1 GTSNPN and CDR2 SVGIG (reference sequence). V gave up 1 base and J gave up 2 bases, with 9 bases separating them. CDR3 in DNA: TGTGCCTGGAGTGCAAGGACAACCTACGAGCAGTACGTC. Translating gives CAWSARTTYEQYV.